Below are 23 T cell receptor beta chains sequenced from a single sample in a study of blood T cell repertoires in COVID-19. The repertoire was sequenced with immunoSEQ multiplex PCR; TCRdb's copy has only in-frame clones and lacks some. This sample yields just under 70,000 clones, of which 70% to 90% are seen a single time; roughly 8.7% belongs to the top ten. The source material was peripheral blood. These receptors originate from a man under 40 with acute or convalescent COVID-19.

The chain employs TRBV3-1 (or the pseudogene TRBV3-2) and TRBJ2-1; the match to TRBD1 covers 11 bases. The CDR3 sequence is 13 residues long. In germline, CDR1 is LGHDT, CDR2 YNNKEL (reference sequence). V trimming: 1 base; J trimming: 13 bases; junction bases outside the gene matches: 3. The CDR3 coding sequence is TGTGCCAGCAGCCAAGGGGGGACAGGGGGACAGTTCTTC. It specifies CASSQGGTGGQFF.

The CDR3 sequence: CSGQGGSGELFF. CDR3 in DNA: TGCAGCGGGCAGGGGGGAAGCGGGGAGCTGTTTTTT. This chain connects TRBV29-1 to TRBJ2-2; D perhaps matches TRBD1 (7 bases). Per the germline V gene, CDR1 is SQVTM and CDR2 is ANQGSEA. The germline V and J ends were trimmed by 7 bases and 7 bases, with 13 bases remaining between them. This CDR3 region has 12 residues.

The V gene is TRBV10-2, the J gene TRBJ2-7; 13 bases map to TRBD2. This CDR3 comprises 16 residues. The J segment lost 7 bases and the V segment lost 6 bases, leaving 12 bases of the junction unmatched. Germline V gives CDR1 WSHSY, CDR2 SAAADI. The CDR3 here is CASSLGLAGRVREQYF. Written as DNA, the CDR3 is TGCGCCAGCAGCCTGGGACTAGCGGGACGAGTGAGGGAGCAGTACTTC.

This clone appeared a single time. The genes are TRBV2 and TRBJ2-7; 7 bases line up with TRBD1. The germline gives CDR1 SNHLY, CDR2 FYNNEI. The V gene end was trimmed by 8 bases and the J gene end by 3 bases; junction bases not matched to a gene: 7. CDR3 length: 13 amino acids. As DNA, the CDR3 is TGTGCCAGCTCGACAGGGCAAGACTACGAGCAGTACTTC. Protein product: CASSTGQDYEQYF.

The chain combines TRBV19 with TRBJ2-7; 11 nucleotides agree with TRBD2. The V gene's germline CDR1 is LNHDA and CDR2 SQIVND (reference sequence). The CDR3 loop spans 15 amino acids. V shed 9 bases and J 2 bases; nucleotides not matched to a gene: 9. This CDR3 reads CARKLPGLAAYEQYF. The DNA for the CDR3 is TGTGCCAGAAAACTACCGGGACTAGCGGCCTACGAGCAGTACTTC. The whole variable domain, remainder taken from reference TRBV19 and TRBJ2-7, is DGGITQSPKYLFRKEGQNVTLSCEQNLNHDAMYWYRQDPGQGLRLIYYSQIVNDFQKGDIAEGYSVSREKKESFPLTVTSAQKNPTAFYLCARKLPGLAAYEQYFGPGTRLTVT.

The CDR3 reads CASRTGQGFNEKLFF. CDR3 DNA sequence: TGTGCCAGCAGAACGGGACAGGGGTTCAATGAAAAACTGTTTTTT. The rearrangement uses TRBV6-5 and TRBJ1-4, with TRBD1 matching 10 bases. CDR3 length: 15 amino acids. The germline CDR1 and CDR2 sequences are MNHEY and SVGAGI. V gave up 6 bases and J gave up 5 bases; unmatched junction bases: 6.

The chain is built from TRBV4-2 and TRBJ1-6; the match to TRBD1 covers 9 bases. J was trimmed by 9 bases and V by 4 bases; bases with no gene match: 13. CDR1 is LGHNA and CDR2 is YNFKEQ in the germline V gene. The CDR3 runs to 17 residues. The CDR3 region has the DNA TGTGCCAGCAGCCCGCTGAGCCAGGACAGGGGATTTTCACCCCTCCACTTT. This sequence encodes CASSPLSQDRGFSPLHF.

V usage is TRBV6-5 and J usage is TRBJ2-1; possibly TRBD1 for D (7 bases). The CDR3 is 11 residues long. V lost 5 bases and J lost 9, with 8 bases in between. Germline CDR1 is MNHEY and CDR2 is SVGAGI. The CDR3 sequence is CASSQGGEQFF. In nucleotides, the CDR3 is TGTGCCAGCAGTCAGGGGGGTGAGCAGTTCTTC.

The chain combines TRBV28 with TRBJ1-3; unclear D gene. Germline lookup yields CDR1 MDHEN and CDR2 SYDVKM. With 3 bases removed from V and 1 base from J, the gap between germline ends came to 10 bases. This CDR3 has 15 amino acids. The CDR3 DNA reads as TGTGCCAGCAGTTTCCCCGGTGCATCTGGAAACACCATATATTTT. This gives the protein CASSFPGASGNTIYF. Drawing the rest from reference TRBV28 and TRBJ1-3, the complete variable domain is DVKVTQSSRYLVKRTGEKVFLECVQDMDHENMFWYRQDPGLGLRLIYFSYDVKMKEKGDIPEGYSVSREKKERFSLILESASTNQTSMYLCASSFPGASGNTIYFGEGSWLTVV.

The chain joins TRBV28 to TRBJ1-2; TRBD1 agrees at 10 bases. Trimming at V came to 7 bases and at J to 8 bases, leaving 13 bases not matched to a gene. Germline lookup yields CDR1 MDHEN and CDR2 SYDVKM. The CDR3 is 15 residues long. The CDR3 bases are TGTGCCAGCACCCTAAGCTTTATGGGACAGGGGGGCTACACCTTC. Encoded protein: CASTLSFMGQGGYTF.

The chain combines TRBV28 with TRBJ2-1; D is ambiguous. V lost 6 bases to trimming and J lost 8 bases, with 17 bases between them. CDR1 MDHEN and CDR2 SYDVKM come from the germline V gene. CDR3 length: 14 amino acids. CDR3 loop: CASRPGIAGHEQFF. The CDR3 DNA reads TGTGCCAGCAGGCCAGGAATCGCTGGCCATGAGCAGTTCTTC.

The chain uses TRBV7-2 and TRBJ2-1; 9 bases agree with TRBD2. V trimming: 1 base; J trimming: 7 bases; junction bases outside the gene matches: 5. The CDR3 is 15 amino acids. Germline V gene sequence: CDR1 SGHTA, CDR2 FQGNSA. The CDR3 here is CASSLGGTSRNEQFF. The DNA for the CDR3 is TGTGCCAGCAGCTTAGGTGGGACTAGCAGGAATGAGCAGTTCTTC.

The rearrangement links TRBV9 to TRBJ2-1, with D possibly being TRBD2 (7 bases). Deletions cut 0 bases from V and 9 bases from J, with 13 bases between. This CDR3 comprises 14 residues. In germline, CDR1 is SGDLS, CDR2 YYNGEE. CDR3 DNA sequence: TGTGCCAGCAGCGTAGACCTGGGAGGGGGTGAGCAGTTCTTC. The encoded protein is CASSVDLGGGEQFF.

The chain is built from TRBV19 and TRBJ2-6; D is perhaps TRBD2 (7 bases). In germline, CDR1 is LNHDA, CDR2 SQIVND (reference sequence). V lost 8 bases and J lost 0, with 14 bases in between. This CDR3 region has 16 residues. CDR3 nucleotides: TGTGCCAGTGGGGGGGCCCAAACCTCTGGGGCCAACGTCCTGACTTTC. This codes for CASGGAQTSGANVLTF. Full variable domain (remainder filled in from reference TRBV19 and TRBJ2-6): DGGITQSPKYLFRKEGQNVTLSCEQNLNHDAMYWYRQDPGQGLRLIYYSQIVNDFQKGDIAEGYSVSREKKESFPLTVTSAQKNPTAFYLCASGGAQTSGANVLTFGAGSRLTVL.

CDR3 amino acids: CASSFPSGQESHEQFF. The CDR3 DNA sequence: TGTGCCAGCAGCTTCCCTTCAGGACAGGAATCACATGAGCAGTTCTTC. V usage is TRBV7-2 and J usage is TRBJ2-1; 7 nucleotides agree with TRBD1. This CDR3 contains 16 residues. V shed 3 bases and J 8 bases; nucleotides not matched to a gene: 13. Germline V gene sequence: CDR1 SGHTA, CDR2 FQGNSA.

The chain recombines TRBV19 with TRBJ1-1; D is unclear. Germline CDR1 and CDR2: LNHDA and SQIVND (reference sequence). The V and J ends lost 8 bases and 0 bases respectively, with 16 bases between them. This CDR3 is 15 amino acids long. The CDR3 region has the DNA TGTGCCAGTCGGATATTAGCCGCCATGAACACTGAAGCTTTCTTT. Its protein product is CASRILAAMNTEAFF.

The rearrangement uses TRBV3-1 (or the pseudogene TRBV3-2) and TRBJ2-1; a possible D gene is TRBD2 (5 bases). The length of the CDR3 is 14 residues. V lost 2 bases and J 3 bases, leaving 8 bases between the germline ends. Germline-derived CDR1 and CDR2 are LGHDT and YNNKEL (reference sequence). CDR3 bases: TGTGCCAGCAGCCAAACGAGCGGCTACAATGAGCAGTTCTTC. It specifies CASSQTSGYNEQFF.

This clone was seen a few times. The CDR3 loop reads CASSFRQNTEAFF. CDR3 DNA sequence: TGTGCCAGCAGCTTCCGACAGAACACTGAAGCTTTCTTT. V usage is TRBV5-8 and J usage is TRBJ1-1; D not certain. This CDR3 has 13 amino acids. Germline V gene sequence: CDR1 SGHTS, CDR2 YDEGEE. V was trimmed by 2 bases and J by 1 base, leaving 6 bases between them.

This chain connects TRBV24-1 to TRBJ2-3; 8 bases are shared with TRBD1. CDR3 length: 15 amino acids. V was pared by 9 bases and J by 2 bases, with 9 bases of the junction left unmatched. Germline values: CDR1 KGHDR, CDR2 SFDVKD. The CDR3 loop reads CATGRQGPYTDTQYF. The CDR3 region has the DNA TGTGCCACCGGAAGACAGGGGCCCTACACAGATACGCAGTATTTT.

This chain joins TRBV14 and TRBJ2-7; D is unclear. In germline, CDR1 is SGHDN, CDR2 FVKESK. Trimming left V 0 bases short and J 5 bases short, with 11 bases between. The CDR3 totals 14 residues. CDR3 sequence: CASSQDDTWNEQYF. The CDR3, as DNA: TGTGCCAGCAGCCAAGACGACACTTGGAACGAGCAGTACTTC.

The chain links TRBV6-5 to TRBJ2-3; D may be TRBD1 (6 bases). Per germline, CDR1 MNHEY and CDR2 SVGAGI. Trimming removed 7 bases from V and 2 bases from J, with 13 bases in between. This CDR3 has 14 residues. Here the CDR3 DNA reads TGTGCCAGCACGAAGGGGGATAACACAGATACGCAGTATTTT. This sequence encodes CASTKGDNTDTQYF.

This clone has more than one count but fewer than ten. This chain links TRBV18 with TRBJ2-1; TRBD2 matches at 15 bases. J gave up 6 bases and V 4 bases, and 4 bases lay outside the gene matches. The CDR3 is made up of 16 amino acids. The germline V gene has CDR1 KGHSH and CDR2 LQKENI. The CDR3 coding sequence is TGTGCCAGCTCACGGACTAGCGGGAGGGCCCTCAATGAGCAGTTCTTC. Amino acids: CASSRTSGRALNEQFF.

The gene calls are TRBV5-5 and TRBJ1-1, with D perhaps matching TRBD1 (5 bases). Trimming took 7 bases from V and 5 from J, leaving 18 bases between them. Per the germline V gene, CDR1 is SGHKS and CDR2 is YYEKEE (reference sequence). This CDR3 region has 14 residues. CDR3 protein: CASFGEARGTEAFF. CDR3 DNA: TGTGCCAGCTTCGGGGAGGCAAGGGGAACTGAAGCTTTCTTT.